The 21 T cell receptor beta chains listed next were all sequenced from one sample in a study of cytomegalovirus exposure and HLA in healthy donors. A multiplex PCR was run with 60 Vbeta primers and 13 Jbeta primers. Clones were read by immunoSEQ multiplex PCR, and TCRdb kept only the in-frame ones, dropping some. The sample holds 150,000 to 200,000 clones, approximately 80% seen once. The sequencing input was PBMCs. The receptor set was obtained from a woman aged 18-30 years in good health and CMV-seronegative.

The rearrangement links TRBV5-1 to TRBJ2-5; TRBD1 might be the D (6 bases). CDR1 SGHRS and CDR2 YFSETQ come from the germline V gene. This CDR3 contains 14 residues. V was shortened by 5 bases and J by 7 bases, with 18 bases between the two germline ends. The CDR3 sequence is CASSQDSTRGTQYF. The CDR3, as DNA: TGCGCCAGCAGTCAGGACAGTACCCGTGGGACCCAGTACTTC.

This clone was detected only a few times. The chain uses TRBV28 and TRBJ2-3; tentatively, D is TRBD1 (6 bases). Trimming took 6 bases from V and 7 from J, leaving 11 bases between them. The CDR3 is made up of 12 amino acids. Germline V gives CDR1 MDHEN, CDR2 SYDVKM. The CDR3, as DNA: TGTGCCAGCAGAATGACAGGACATACGCAGTATTTT. As protein: CASRMTGHTQYF.

V is TRBV6-1 and J is TRBJ1-4; the D gene is possibly TRBD1 (6 bases). Between the trimmed V and J ends, which lost 1 base and 4 bases, there was a span of 13 bases. Looked up from germline, CDR1 is MNHNS and CDR2 is SASEGT. The CDR3 length is 16 residues. This chain's CDR3 is CASSEESGAYNEKLFF. The CDR3 DNA follows: TGTGCCAGCAGTGAAGAATCAGGGGCCTATAATGAAAAACTGTTTTTT.

CDR3 bases: TGCGCCAGCAGCTACGGGAGGACTGAAGCTTTCTTT. Translated: CASSYGRTEAFF. The chain employs TRBV5-1 and TRBJ1-1; D unresolved. The V gene's germline CDR1 is SGHRS and CDR2 YFSETQ. There are 12 residues in the CDR3. V was cut by 3 bases and J by 5 bases, with 8 bases left in between.

The rearrangement links TRBV28 to TRBJ1-2, with 7 bases identical to TRBD1. Per the germline V gene, CDR1 is MDHEN and CDR2 is SYDVKM. Losses at the gene ends were 6 bases for V and 1 base for J; bases not matched to a gene: 11. The CDR3 length is 16 residues. Written as DNA, the CDR3 is TGTGCCAGCAGGGCGGGGACAGCAAGCTTTAACTATGGCTACACCTTC. Translation: CASRAGTASFNYGYTF.

The chain links TRBV4-1 to TRBJ2-3; 8 positions match TRBD2. CDR3 size: 15 residues. V shed 3 bases, J shed 2 bases, and the junction held 4 bases outside the gene matches. Germline V gene lookup returns CDR1 MGHRA and CDR2 YSYEKL. This CDR3 reads CASSHGSGNTDTQYF. CDR3 in DNA: TGCGCCAGCAGCCATGGTAGCGGGAACACAGATACGCAGTATTTT.

V usage is TRBV7-6 and J usage is TRBJ1-5, with 7 bases aligning to TRBD1. Looked up from germline, CDR1 is SGHVS and CDR2 is FNYEAQ. The CDR3 loop spans 14 amino acids. The ends lost 3 bases at V and 5 bases at J; junction bases unmatched: 4. The CDR3 protein is CASSLRTGDQPQHF. CDR3 sequence (DNA): TGTGCCAGCAGCTTGAGGACAGGAGATCAGCCCCAGCATTTT. Complete variable domain (other parts from reference TRBV7-6 and TRBJ1-5): GAGVSQSPRYKVTKRGQDVALRCDPISGHVSLYWYRQALGQGPEFLTYFNYEAQQDKSGLPNDRFSAERPEGSISTLTIQRTEQRDSAMYRCASSLRTGDQPQHFGDGTRLSIL.

J is TRBJ1-6 and V is TRBV6-5; D is ambiguous. The CDR3 consists of 13 residues. The ends were cut back, 2 bases at V and 8 bases at J, with 7 bases in the middle. The germline gives CDR1 MNHEY, CDR2 SVGAGI. The CDR3 is CASSYGPDSPLHF. CDR3 nucleotides: TGTGCCAGCAGTTACGGGCCCGATTCACCCCTCCACTTT.

The sample holds one count of this clone. This sequence joins TRBV6-6 and TRBJ2-3; a weak D match, TRBD2 (6 bases). V was cut by 0 bases and J by 6 bases, with 10 bases left in between. The V gene's germline CDR1 is MNHNY and CDR2 SVGAGI (reference sequence). This CDR3 is 14 amino acids long. This chain's CDR3 is CASSYSGEADTQYF. The CDR3 DNA reads TGTGCCAGCAGTTACTCTGGGGAGGCGGATACGCAGTATTTT.

The chain carries TRBV7-9 and TRBJ2-1; 8 positions match TRBD1. V trimming: 0 bases; J trimming: 3 bases; junction bases outside the gene matches: 7. The CDR3 sequence is 17 residues long. CDR1 and CDR2 (germline): SEHNR, FQNEAQ (reference sequence). The CDR3 loop is CASSLAWRQGSYNEQFF. CDR3 DNA: TGTGCCAGCAGCTTAGCTTGGCGACAGGGGAGCTACAATGAGCAGTTCTTC. Based on the CDR3 plus reference TRBV7-9 and TRBJ2-1, the full variable domain is DTGVSQNPRHKITKRGQNVTFRCDPISEHNRLYWYRQTLGQGPEFLTYFQNEAQLEKSRLLSDRFSAERPKGSFSTLEIQRTEQGDSAMYLCASSLAWRQGSYNEQFFGPGTRLTVL.

The genes are TRBV5-5 and TRBJ2-1; no firm D call. CDR1 is SGHKS, CDR2 YYEKEE, per germline (reference sequence). Trimming stripped 4 bases from V and 4 bases from J, with 12 bases between. The length of the CDR3 is 14 residues. DNA for the CDR3: TGTGCCAGCAGCCCCATTGCCGGTTACAATGAGCAGTTCTTC. As protein: CASSPIAGYNEQFF.

In this sample, this clone turned up once. This chain connects TRBV2 to TRBJ1-1; the match to TRBD1 covers 11 bases. The ends lost 2 bases at V and 5 bases at J; junction bases unmatched: 7. Germline CDR1 SNHLY, CDR2 FYNNEI. This CDR3 region has 16 residues. The CDR3 DNA sequence: TGTGCCAGCAGTGAAAGGCCGGGGACAGGGGGTACTGAAGCTTTCTTT. Protein sequence: CASSERPGTGGTEAFF.

V and J are TRBV19 and TRBJ2-7; possible D gene TRBD2, 6 bases. CDR1 LNHDA and CDR2 SQIVND come from the germline V gene (reference sequence). The V end lost 6 bases, the J end lost 7 bases, and 19 bases lay between the germline ends. This CDR3 has 14 amino acids. CDR3 in amino acids: CASRNAAQAGEQYF. The CDR3 coding sequence is TGTGCCAGTAGGAACGCGGCCCAGGCGGGGGAGCAGTACTTC.

The J gene is TRBJ1-1, the V gene TRBV9; no definite D call. V was pared by 0 bases and J by 1 base, with 7 bases between. Germline assignment: CDR1 SGDLS and CDR2 YYNGEE. This CDR3 has 14 residues. The CDR3 region has the DNA TGTGCCAGCAGCGTAGCCCTCCGGAACACTGAAGCTTTCTTT. Its translation is CASSVALRNTEAFF. Supplemented by reference TRBV9 and TRBJ1-1, the full variable domain reads DSGVTQTPKHLITATGQRVTLRCSPRSGDLSVYWYQQSLDQGLQFLIQYYNGEERAKGNILERFSAQQFPDLHSELNLSSLELGDSALYFCASSVALRNTEAFFGQGTRLTVV.

This clone was detected once. This rearrangement joins TRBV5-1 to TRBJ1-1; no firm D call. The CDR3 sequence is 16 residues long. The V end was cut by 2 bases, the J end by 1 base, with 15 bases between. Looked up from germline, CDR1 is SGHRS and CDR2 is YFSETQ. The CDR3 DNA is TGCGCCAGCAGCTTTGTGGGCGGGGTCGAGAACACTGAAGCTTTCTTT. Encoded protein: CASSFVGGVENTEAFF.

The rearrangement links TRBV19 to TRBJ1-3, with 10 bases identical to TRBD1. The CDR3 consists of 14 residues. Trimming removed 11 bases from V and 4 bases from J; junction bases left unmatched: 8. CDR1 is LNHDA and CDR2 is SQIVND in the germline V gene (reference sequence). The CDR3 bases are TGTGCCGTGGGGGACAGGGGAAAAGGAAACACCATATATTTT. Protein sequence: CAVGDRGKGNTIYF.

The chain employs TRBV7-8 and TRBJ2-5; TRBD1 aligns across 9 bases. The J call may be wrong; the DNA end is better matched by TRBJ2-7. The V gene's germline CDR1 is SGHVS and CDR2 FQNEAQ. The CDR3 totals 17 residues. The CDR3 protein is CASSPYGGTGIAYEQYF. The CDR3 DNA reads as TGTGCCAGCAGTCCTTACGGCGGGACAGGGATAGCCTACGAGCAGTACTTC.

This clone was observed a handful of times. The V call is TRBV28, the J call TRBJ1-5, with 7 bases matching TRBD1. The CDR3 loop spans 13 amino acids. CDR1 MDHEN and CDR2 SYDVKM come from the germline V gene. V trimming: 8 bases; J trimming: 6 bases; junction bases outside the gene matches: 7. The chain's CDR3 is CASRRQGTQPQHF. In DNA form, the CDR3 reads TGTGCCAGCCGTAGACAGGGTACTCAGCCCCAGCATTTT.

J is TRBJ1-2 and V is TRBV19; D possibly corresponds to TRBD1 (6 bases). With 8 bases removed from V and 0 bases from J, the gap between germline ends came to 16 bases. Germline values: CDR1 LNHDA, CDR2 SQIVND (reference sequence). The CDR3 is 15 amino acids. Here the CDR3 DNA reads TGTGCCAGTTCCTTCATGAGGGACACTAACTATGGCTACACCTTC. This gives the protein CASSFMRDTNYGYTF.

This clone was counted between two and nine times. The J gene is TRBJ1-3, the V gene TRBV2, with 11 bases fitting TRBD1. The ends lost 7 bases at V and 4 bases at J; junction bases unmatched: 6. The CDR3 totals 15 residues. The germline CDR1 and CDR2 sequences are SNHLY and FYNNEI. Written as DNA, the CDR3 is TGTGCCAGCAATAACCGGGACAGGGGGGGAAACACCATATATTTT. This encodes CASNNRDRGGNTIYF.

This clone turned up a few times. V is TRBV5-1 and J is TRBJ2-7; 11 bases fit TRBD1. The V gene end was trimmed by 8 bases and the J gene end by 3 bases; junction bases not matched to a gene: 4. The CDR3 consists of 13 residues. Germline lookup yields CDR1 SGHRS and CDR2 YFSETQ. The CDR3 spells CASGQGAIYEQYF. The CDR3 nucleotides are TGCGCCAGTGGACAGGGGGCAATCTACGAGCAGTACTTC.